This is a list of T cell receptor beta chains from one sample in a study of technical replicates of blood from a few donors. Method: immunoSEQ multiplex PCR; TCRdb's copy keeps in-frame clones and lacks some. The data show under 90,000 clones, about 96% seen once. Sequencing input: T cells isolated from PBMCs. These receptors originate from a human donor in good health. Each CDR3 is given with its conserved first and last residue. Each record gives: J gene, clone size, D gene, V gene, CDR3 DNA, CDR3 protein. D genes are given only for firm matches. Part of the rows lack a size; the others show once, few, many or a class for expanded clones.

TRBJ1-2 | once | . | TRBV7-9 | TGTGCCAGCAGGGACCGGGGGAATGACTATGGCTACACCTTC | CASRDRGNDYGYTF
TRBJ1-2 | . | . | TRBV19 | TGTGCCAGTAGTACCCGGGGTGGAGGCTACACCTTC | CASSTRGGGYTF
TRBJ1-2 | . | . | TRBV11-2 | TGTGCCAGCAGCTCAAACGCGGGACCAACAAACTATGGCTACACCTTC | CASSSNAGPTNYGYTF
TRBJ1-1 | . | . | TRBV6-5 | TGTGCCAGCAGTTACACCCGGACACCCTCCTCACGGGCTTTCTTT | CASSYTRTPSSRAFF
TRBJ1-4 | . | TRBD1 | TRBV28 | TGTGCCAGCAGTTCCGATGTTTCAGGGGGATCTAATGAAAAACTGTTTTTT | CASSSDVSGGSNEKLFF
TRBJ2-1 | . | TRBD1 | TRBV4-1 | TGCGCCAGCAGCCCCGGGACAGGGAACTACAATGAGCAGTTCTTC | CASSPGTGNYNEQFF
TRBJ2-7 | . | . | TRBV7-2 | TGTGCCAGCAGCTTCCGTAGCGGTTCTGGCGTCGAGCAGTACTTC | CASSFRSGSGVEQYF
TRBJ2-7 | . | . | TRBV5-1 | TGCGCCAGCAGCTTGGTTCCAGGTAACGACGAGCAGTACTTC | CASSLVPGNDEQYF
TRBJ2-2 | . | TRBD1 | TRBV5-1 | TGCGCCACCCAGGGGGCGGTCACCGGGGAGCTGTTTTTT | CATQGAVTGELFF
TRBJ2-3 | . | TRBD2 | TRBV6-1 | TGTGCCAGCAGTGGCGGACTAGCGGGAGGCACAGATACGCAGTATTTT | CASSGGLAGGTDTQYF
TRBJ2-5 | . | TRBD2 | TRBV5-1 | TGCGCCAGCAGCTTGGCGGGGGGGCCCCAAGAGACCCAGTACTTC | CASSLAGGPQETQYF
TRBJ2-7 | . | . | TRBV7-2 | TGTGCCAGCAGCTACATAGTAGCTACCGAGCAGTACTTC | CASSYIVATEQYF
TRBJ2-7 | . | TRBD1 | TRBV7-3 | TGTGCCAGCAGCTTAAGACAGGGGGCGGAGTATGAGCAGTACTTC | CASSLRQGAEYEQYF
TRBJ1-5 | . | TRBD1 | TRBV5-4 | TGTGCCAGCAGCAATGACAGGGCGGATCAGCCCCAGCATTTT | CASSNDRADQPQHF
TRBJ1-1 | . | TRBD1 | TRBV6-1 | TGTGCCAGCAGTGACCTTAGGACAGGGCTAGGTGGCACTGAAGCTTTCTTT | CASSDLRTGLGGTEAFF
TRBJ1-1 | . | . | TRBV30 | TGTGCCTGGAGTGCTCAGGAGGGGCACACTGAAGCTTTCTTT | CAWSAQEGHTEAFF
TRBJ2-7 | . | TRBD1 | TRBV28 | TGTGCCAGCAGTTGGACAGGGGGCTACGAGCAGTACTTC | CASSWTGGYEQYF
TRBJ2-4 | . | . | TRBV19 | TGTGCCAGTGAGGGGGGGCGGAAAAACATTCAGTACTTC | CASEGGRKNIQYF